Here is one TCR beta chain with its context. Antigen specificity is unknown. Trimming cost V 1 base and J 6 bases, with 6 bases left between them. CDR1 is GTSNPN, CDR2 SVGIG, per germline (reference sequence). This CDR3 has 12 amino acids. Method: immunoSEQ multiplex PCR; TCRdb's copy keeps in-frame clones and lacks some. The sample yields around 56,000 clones, roughly 80% seen once. Those with chemo-refractory metastatic non-small-cell lung cancer were treated with focal radiation combined with CTLA-4 blockade using ipilimumab. This sample is drawn from a study of radiotherapy plus CTLA-4 blockade in lung cancer. Study-level information: Objective responses were documented in around a sixth of patients, with disease control in about 31%. The study's findings and limits: In blood, early T cell clone dynamics reportedly predicted response best, together with interferon-beta. Peripheral blood showed expansion of tumor-derived TCR clones after radiotherapy and ipilimumab.

The source of this sequence is a human donor with non-small cell lung cancer who had a complete response to radiotherapy plus ipilimumab. Sample: peripheral blood, taken from a patient treated with radiotherapy plus ipilimumab. This chain connects TRBV30 to TRBJ1-4, with D unclear. The chain's CDR3 is CAWSAGYEKLFF. CDR3 in DNA: TGTGCCTGGAGTGCGGGGTATGAAAAACTGTTTTTT.